This TCR beta chain appears in the sequencing data of a study of radiation and T cells in renal cell carcinoma. Whole-study context: Nephrectomy followed 15 Gy stereotactic body radiation by 4 weeks. Whole-study results and caveats: From baseline, blood top tumor clonotypes peaked at 2 weeks post-radiation.

Turning to this clone: Its antigen is not identified.

Germline values: CDR1 SGHNT, CDR2 YYREEE (reference sequence). Trimming cost V 4 bases and J 7 bases; bases outside gene matches: 13. This CDR3 is built from 15 residues. Time point reported: blood 2 weeks post-SBRT. As for treatment: 15 Gy SBRT to primary tumor, nephrectomy 4 weeks later. After SBRT, blood was collected at 2 and 4 weeks, plus baseline. Libraries were prepared by immunoSEQ multiplex PCR; TCRdb keeps only in-frame clonotypes and omits some of them. The sample shows 150,000 to 190,000 clones, 80% to 90% of them seen only once. The genes are TRBV5-4 and TRBJ2-7; 8 nucleotides agree with TRBD1. The sequenced sample was blood, obtained from a patient whose treatment included radiotherapy and nephrectomy. The receptor was isolated from a woman aged 50 to 60 with renal cell carcinoma. The CDR3 protein is CASSPLQGAVEEQYF. CDR3 bases: TGTGCCAGCAGCCCTCTCCAGGGGGCCGTCGAAGAGCAGTACTTC.